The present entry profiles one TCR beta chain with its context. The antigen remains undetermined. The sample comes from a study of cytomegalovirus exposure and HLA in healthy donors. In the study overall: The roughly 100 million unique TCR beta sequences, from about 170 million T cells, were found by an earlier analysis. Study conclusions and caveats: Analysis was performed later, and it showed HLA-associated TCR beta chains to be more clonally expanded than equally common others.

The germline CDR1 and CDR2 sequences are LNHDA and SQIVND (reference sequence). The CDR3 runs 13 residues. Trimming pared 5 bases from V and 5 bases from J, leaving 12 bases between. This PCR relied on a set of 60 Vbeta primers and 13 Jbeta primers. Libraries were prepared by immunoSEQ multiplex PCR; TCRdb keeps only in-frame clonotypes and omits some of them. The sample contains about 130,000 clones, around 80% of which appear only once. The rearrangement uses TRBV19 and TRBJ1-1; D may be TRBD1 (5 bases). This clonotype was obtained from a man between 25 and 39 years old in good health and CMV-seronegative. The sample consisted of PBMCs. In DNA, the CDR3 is TGTGCCAGTAGTGTTCAGGGCCGTACTGAAGCTTTCTTT. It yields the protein CASSVQGRTEAFF.